These 4 T cell receptor beta chains share one sample of origin, sequenced in a study of shared clonotypes between healthy human individuals. The method was immunoSEQ multiplex PCR; TCRdb's version includes in-frame clones alone and lacks a portion of them. The top ten hold around 1.1% of the sample, which has some 2.1 million clones, less than 95% seen once. Selected positively for CCR7 and CD45RO-negative, naive CD8 cells excluded terminally differentiated effector memory CD45RA+ cells. Material: naive CD8+ T cells sorted from blood. The receptors originated from a man in his late teens or twenties in good health.

This clone was recorded once. The rearrangement uses TRBV5-1 and TRBJ2-1; 10 bases agree with TRBD2. The CDR3 contains 19 residues. Germline V gene sequence: CDR1 SGHRS, CDR2 YFSETQ. J was trimmed by 5 bases and V by 1 base; bases with no gene match: 15. CDR3 protein: CASSLPRKLEREGDNEQFF. As DNA, the CDR3 is TGCGCCAGCAGCTTGCCCCGTAAATTAGAGCGGGAGGGCGACAATGAGCAGTTCTTC.

V is TRBV4-3 and J is TRBJ2-7; the D is unclear. Looked up from germline, CDR1 is LGHNA and CDR2 is YSLEER. The CDR3 loop spans 15 amino acids. V gave up 1 base and J gave up 3 bases, with 13 bases separating them. CDR3 sequence (DNA): TGCGCCAGCAGCCAAGGACCACCTTTCCACTACGAGCAGTACTTC. Its protein is CASSQGPPFHYEQYF.

The chain carries TRBV7-2 and TRBJ2-1; D gene ambiguous. The germline V gene encodes CDR1 SGHTA and CDR2 FQGNSA. The ends were cut back, 5 bases at V and 6 bases at J, with 14 bases in the middle. CDR3 length equals 14 residues. The DNA of the CDR3 is TGTGCCAGCAGCCACAAGTTTATCCCCAATGAGCAGTTCTTC. This codes for CASSHKFIPNEQFF. The variable domain in full, with the rest retrieved from reference TRBV7-2 and TRBJ2-1, is GAGVSQSPSNKVTEKGKDVELRCDPISGHTALYWYRQSLGQGLEFLIYFQGNSAPDKSGLPSDRFSAERTGGSVSTLTIQRTQQEDSAVYLCASSHKFIPNEQFFGPGTRLTVL.

As regards this clone: The same CDR3 arises from other DNA sequences in this sample as well. V and J are TRBV27 and TRBJ2-7, with TRBD2 matching 7 bases. The J segment lost 1 base and the V segment lost 5 bases, leaving 2 bases of the junction unmatched. This CDR3 region has 13 residues. Germline V gene sequence: CDR1 MNHEY, CDR2 SMNVEV (reference sequence). CDR3 DNA sequence: TGTGCCAGCAGTCCTAGCGGTTCCTACGAGCAGTACTTC. Amino acids: CASSPSGSYEQYF.